The present TCR beta chain was sequenced within a study of CD8+CD57+ T cells in acquired aplastic anemia. Patients picked for sequencing had shown CD8+CD57+ cell expansion detected by flow cytometry. Each of the patients presented with severe acquired aplastic anemia. At blood sampling, none of the patients had yet received therapy. A remark on this clonotype: Its antigen is still unknown. At one of its ends the junction is not consistent with the germline gene, which may arise from a read error.

The CDR3 runs to 14 residues. Germline V gene lookup returns CDR1 SGHTA and CDR2 FQGNSA. It was genomic DNA that served as the template for profiling TCR beta VDJ and CDR3. TCRdb re-called the reads with MiXCR, one entry per CDR3 protein. The data contain approximately 250,000 distinct CDR3 sequences, 65% to 90% of them singletons. Overall study findings and caveats: Patients and controls had CD8+ Simpson's diversity values that were not significantly distinct. Researchers report that approximately 28 CD8+ CDR3 sequences appeared in both patients and controls.

The V call is TRBV7-2, the J call TRBJ2-5; D call uncertain. The clonotype originates from a human donor with aplastic anemia. The specimen sequenced was sorted CD4+, CD8+, or CD8+CD57+ T cells (not recorded which) from PBMCs. CDR3 amino acids: CASSRGQNNQPQHF. The CDR3 DNA sequence: TGTGCCAGCAGCAGAGGCCAAAACAATCAGCCCCAGCATTTC.